This T cell receptor beta chain was sequenced for a study of blood T cell repertoires in COVID-19. Study as a whole: Whether acute or convalescent, the COVID-19 samples came from the United States, Italy and Spain. Sample material is recorded as cDNA or gDNA derived from T cells, B-cell-depleted T cells, or PBMCs.

The CDR3 runs 12 residues. Trimming left V 3 bases short and J 4 bases short, with 6 bases between. Per the authors' pipeline: Scientists estimated how many nucleated cells there were by amplifying reference gene primers. Sequencing was performed with immunoSEQ multiplex PCR; in TCRdb, only in-frame clones are kept and a portion is missing. V and J calls and clone size come straight from that table; D and trimming were deduced from the DNA. The top ten clones hold over 4.5% of a sample with under 300,000 clones, over 80% of them seen once. Only one count was recorded for this clone. A much larger clone lies one base from this, so it may be a read error.

Sequencing used peripheral blood. The source of this sequence is a human donor in a cohort sampled during active COVID-19. The V gene is TRBV12-3 or TRBV12-4, the J gene TRBJ1-2; D ambiguous. This CDR3 is CASSLTTYGYTF. CDR3 DNA sequence: TGTGCCAGCAGTTTGACAACCTATGGCTACACCTTC.